Reported below is one T cell receptor beta chain. This clonotype was recorded a few times. Its antigen remains unidentified. Base-call qualities are not available, and no considerably larger clone is one nucleotide away. From the cysteine through the phenylalanine, the CDR3 covers 14 amino acids. The sequence is cut down to CDR3 DNA, 42 bases in frame from base 1. V is reduced by 6 bases and J by 6 bases, leaving a spacing of 18 bases between them. Reading the germline V gene gives CDR1 SGHTA and CDR2 FQGNSA. This record belongs to a study of response to subunit inactivated influenza vaccine (dated by TCRdb to the late 2010s). Looking at the study overall: The study used deep quantitative T cell receptor repertoire profiling to track responses to a trivalent subunit inactivated influenza vaccine.

Library preparation was by RT-PCR. The listed sequencing device is Illumina HiSeq 2500. TCRdb applied fastp at Q25 and MiXCR to the public reads, then kept only in-frame beta chains. Entries that share a CDR3 protein sequence are merged under the most common genes and DNA. The sample contains roughly 190,000 distinct CDR3 sequences, over 9.5% of them found a single time. In total, the top ten clones hold about 31% of the sample. General findings and caveats noted by the study authors: It was suggested by the authors that each seasonal influenza vaccination may recruit only a limited number of new T cells.

This sample also appeared in a second study, on T cells expressing NK-cell markers. The second study's authors report: TCR beta cDNA libraries were made by 5'RACE template switching that added a universal primer site and unique molecular identifiers. TCR beta-chain repertoires were profiled in sorted CD3+CD56+NKG2C+, CD3+CD56+NKG2C- and CD3+CD56-NKG2C+ T-cell subsets from eight donors. Among the eight sequenced donors, only one was HCMV-seronegative, while the other seven were HCMV-seropositive. To restrict sorting to alphabetaTCR-expressing T cells, an anti-gammadeltaTCR antibody was added in several experiments. In more than five donors, the dominant CD3+CD56+NKG2C+ clonotypes were found to rank among the top 10 CD8+ clonotypes and to make up about 1.0-7.5% of CD8+ T cells. Those dominant clonotypes were again the most abundant among CD3+CD56-NKG2C+ cells in several donors, at about 25-60.1%. Whether the expanded NKG2C-expressing T cell clones were specific for HCMV antigens remained unclear. All eight donors whose samples were sequenced were randomly selected healthy volunteers, three of them men and five women. HCMV serostatus was determined by detecting HCMV-specific IgG in serum with a commercial ELISA kit. Ficoll density gradient centrifugation was used to isolate peripheral blood mononuclear cells from blood. Using Miltenyi isolation kits, CD4+ and CD8+ T cells were isolated from PBMC through magnetic immunoseparation. Priming for cDNA synthesis came from the TCR beta constant segment, and two successive PCR amplification steps followed. Libraries were sequenced as 2 x 150 bp reads on Illumina HiSeq 2000/2500, MiSeq or NextSeq. MIGEC was used to demultiplex reads and group the reads by UMI, and MiTCR was used to assemble and quantify clonotypes. To remove erroneous sequences, TCR cDNA sequences were retained only when supported by two or more reads. Downstream repertoire analysis used the tcR package, and clonotypes were matched across fractions by CDR3 nucleotide sequence plus V segment. Antigen specificity was annotated against VDJdb with VDJmatch, allowing one amino acid substitution in CDR3.

This sequence was found in a man aged 50 to 59 who received an inactivated influenza vaccine. Donor details come from another sample of the same person, matched by shared clones. Sequenced here: CD8+ T cells sorted from PBMCs, sampled 12 days after vaccination. Rearrangement joined TRBV7-2 to TRBJ2-7; TRBD1 is possibly the D segment (5 matching bases). The CDR3 sequence is CASRQGIGVSEQYF. Here is the DNA: TGTGCCAGCAGACAAGGAATAGGGGTCTCCGAGCAGTACTTC.